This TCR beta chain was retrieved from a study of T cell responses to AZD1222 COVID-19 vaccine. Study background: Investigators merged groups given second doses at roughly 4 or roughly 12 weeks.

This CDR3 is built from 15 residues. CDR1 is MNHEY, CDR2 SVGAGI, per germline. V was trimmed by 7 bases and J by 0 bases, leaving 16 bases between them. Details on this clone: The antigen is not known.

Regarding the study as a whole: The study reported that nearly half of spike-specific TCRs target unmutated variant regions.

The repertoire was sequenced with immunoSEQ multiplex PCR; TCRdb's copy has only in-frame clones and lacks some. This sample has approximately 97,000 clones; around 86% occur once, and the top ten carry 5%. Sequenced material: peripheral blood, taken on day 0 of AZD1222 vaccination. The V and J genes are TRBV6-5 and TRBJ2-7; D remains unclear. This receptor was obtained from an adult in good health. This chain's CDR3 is CASNRDGPSSYEQYF. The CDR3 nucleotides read TGTGCCAGCAACCGTGACGGGCCAAGCTCCTACGAGCAGTACTTC.